This TCR beta chain was found in a study of T cell responses to AZD1222 COVID-19 vaccine. The CDR3 has 16 residues. Germline V gene sequence: CDR1 LNHDA, CDR2 SQIVND (reference sequence). V dropped 4 bases and J dropped 1 base, with 14 bases sitting between them. The study, taken as a whole, reports: Females made up more of the donors, who were largely white British, and clonal diversity may have come out too low. No day 14 peak samples; only post-peak repertoires were characterized. At 160-218 and 743-854, vaccine-associated CD4 TCRs were dominant, and they spanned spike.

The protocol was immunoSEQ multiplex PCR, while the TCRdb copy is restricted to in-frame clones and leaves out a portion. The table lists 40,000 to 55,000 clones, roughly 80% of them singletons. On this clone itself: Its antigen is not identified.

The sequencing here drew on peripheral blood, taken on day 0 of AZD1222 vaccination. This sequence joins TRBV19 and TRBJ1-5; D is undetermined. The sequence was obtained from an adult in good health. Here the CDR3 reads CASSNRAELSNQPQHF. The CDR3 DNA sequence: TGTGCCAGTAGTAATCGGGCCGAACTAAGCAATCAGCCCCAGCATTTT.